This TCR beta chain came from a study of T cells in Graves' hyperthyroidism and ophthalmopathy. General study points: In simple terms, a model built on 13 V-J features told ophthalmopathy apart from stable hyperthyroidism.

Trimming cost V 11 bases and J 7 bases, with 30 bases left between them. Germline CDR1 reads ENHRY; CDR2 reads SYGVKD. This CDR3 contains 16 residues. The investigators amplified TCR beta CDR3 regions from RNA transcripts. With the HTBI primer set, the TCR CDR3 went through a first round of RT-PCR. TCRdb itself ran the multiplex PCR reads through MiXCR, one entry per CDR3 protein. The data hold just over 550,000 distinct CDR3 sequences, with around 42% observed a single time. This clonotype occurred once. The antigen is unknown. Together with thyroid ultrasound, orbital computed tomography, serum thyroxine and TRAb, clinical symptoms were used for diagnoses.

The specimen was peripheral blood or thyroid tissue (not recorded which). The receptor comes from a young woman with Graves' hyperthyroidism. The rearrangement joins TRBV10-3 to TRBJ2-7; D unresolved. The CDR3 bases are TGTGCCGGCAGTTCCGACAATAGTCACCGTCCTCGGGAGCAGTACTTC. Translation: CAGSSDNSHRPREQYF.